Listed below are T cell receptor beta chains from one sample, sequenced in a study of blood T cell repertoires in COVID-19. The protocol was immunoSEQ multiplex PCR, while the TCRdb copy is restricted to in-frame clones and leaves out a portion. Of just under 90,000 clones in the sample, over 90% are singletons; the top ten hold 1.5% to 2%. Sequenced: peripheral blood. The receptors shown here come from a man in his 60s with acute or convalescent COVID-19. Each CDR3 is given without its conserved first and last residue.

V gene: TRBV7-8
J gene: TRBJ2-7
CDR3 protein: ASSLGTSAWEQY

V gene: TRBV6-2/TRBV6-3
J gene: TRBJ2-1
CDR3 protein: ASSQVGAYGLF

V gene: TRBV5-5
J gene: TRBJ2-1
CDR3 protein: ASSQETSSHNEQF

V gene: TRBV7-9
J gene: TRBJ1-6
CDR3 protein: ASSLGQGDSPLH

V gene: TRBV7-2
J gene: TRBJ1-5
CDR3 protein: ASSAGVSGQPQH

V gene: TRBV30
J gene: TRBJ2-7
CDR3 protein: AWRGALSSYEQY

V gene: TRBV11-2
J gene: TRBJ2-4
CDR3 protein: ASSFSNIQY

V gene: TRBV7-9
J gene: TRBJ1-1
CDR3 protein: ASSTVAPTEAF

V gene: TRBV10-3
J gene: TRBJ2-3
CDR3 protein: AISEYLTSGATDTQY

V gene: TRBV7-8
J gene: TRBJ1-5
CDR3 protein: ASSLAGVGNQPQH

V gene: TRBV9
J gene: TRBJ2-5
CDR3 protein: ASSPSGRETQY

V gene: TRBV28
J gene: TRBJ2-7
CDR3 protein: ASSHLQYYEQY

V gene: TRBV7-3
J gene: TRBJ2-5
CDR3 protein: ASSPTPEGTQY

V gene: TRBV2
J gene: TRBJ1-2
CDR3 protein: ASSDDSPYGYT

V gene: TRBV5-1
J gene: TRBJ2-1
CDR3 protein: ASSLEQGRSNEQF

V gene: TRBV18
J gene: TRBJ2-3
CDR3 protein: ASSPLPSTDTQY

V gene: TRBV4-2
J gene: TRBJ2-5
CDR3 protein: ASSQLAGGVETQY

V gene: TRBV6-2/TRBV6-3
J gene: TRBJ2-7
CDR3 protein: ASSYSTGRGHSYEQY

V gene: TRBV6-2/TRBV6-3
J gene: TRBJ2-7
CDR3 protein: ASSLTRTSTEQY

V gene: TRBV7-2
J gene: TRBJ1-2
CDR3 protein: ASSYTQGGNYGYT

V gene: TRBV7-2
J gene: TRBJ1-2
CDR3 protein: ASSPPRGEIYGYT

V gene: TRBV21-1
J gene: TRBJ1-1
CDR3 protein: ACQQGGLGAF